This record covers a single T cell receptor beta chain. No antigen is known for it. Around 30,000 T cell genomes (approximately 300 ng DNA) went into each PBMC replicate. Per the original methods: ImmunoSEQ only sent back junction sequences with no quality scores, so filtering was done differently. The table came from immunoSEQ multiplex PCR; TCRdb's copy has only in-frame clones and leaves some out. V, J and clone size are those of that table, while D and trimming were read from the DNA. The sample has roughly 490,000 clones; less than 80% are singletons. The data derive from a study of shared clonotypes between healthy human individuals. General study results and limits: Few donors restricted represented genetic and exposure-history diversity. Sequencing depth was expected to affect clonotype sharing among donors.

CDR1 MNHNS and CDR2 SASEGT come from the germline V gene. V lost 4 bases and J 0 bases, leaving 6 bases between the germline ends. This CDR3 comprises 14 residues. Sequenced sample: PBMCs. V gene TRBV6-1 combines with J gene TRBJ1-4; D gene ambiguous. This TCR was sampled from a woman in her thirties or forties in good health. Some clones in this sample may be carry-over from other donors' samples. The CDR3 region is CASSGGSTNEKLFF. The DNA for the CDR3 is TGTGCCAGCAGTGGAGGATCAACTAATGAAAAACTGTTTTTT.